This T cell receptor beta chain was identified during a study of cytomegalovirus exposure and HLA in healthy donors (dated by TCRdb to 2017 to 2019). For context, the study as a whole: An earlier analysis of some 600 of the donors reported 276 Gb of sequence data and 117 million unique TCR beta sequences obtained from around 190 million T cells. Roughly 300 gigabases of sequencing data and 80 million or so unique TCR sequences were included in an early release covering about 700 HLA-typed donors. The genetic ancestry cluster associated with self-reported Caucasian donors included roughly four fifths of the 300 to 450 genotyped donors. The study aimed to test whether cataloging public T cell receptors could reveal signatures of past pathogen exposure. The study used immunosequencing to profile the T cell repertoires of under 700 subjects and linked those repertoires to cytomegalovirus serostatus. Along with the 666-subject first cohort, a separate validation cohort of over a hundred different subjects was used. High-throughput TCR immunosequencing, statistical association of individual TCRs with disease status, and machine learning were combined to predict cytomegalovirus infection status. To study patterns of TCR occurrence, a later analysis re-analyzed previously published TCR beta repertoires from more than 550 donors and added high-resolution HLA genotyping. The later analysis used no new phenotypic data to find candidate immune exposures, relying instead on TCR beta sequences and their occurrence across donors. In an earlier analysis of about 590 of the donors, high-throughput TCR beta sequencing was used to judge whether each TCR beta V gene segment behaved as functional or pseudogenic. Donor age, sex, ethnicity and CMV serostatus were compiled alongside the repertoire data. A later genetic analysis used genome-wide SNP genotypes for about 60% of the roughly 670 donors, treating that subset as a discovery cohort. All discovery cohort repertoires had been generated using a single sequencing platform. HLA typing covered class I and class II loci at four-digit resolution. The number of typed donors differed by locus: about 629-630 for A, B, C, DRB1 and DQB1; 500 to 550 for DQA1; 606 for DPA1; and some 430 for DPB1. Because of strong linkage in the cohort, a handful of DR-DQ haplotypes were treated as single units for association and clustering. On average, 235,054 unique TCR beta nucleotide sequences were sequenced per donor among some 420 genotyped donors of the cohort, with roughly 20% of those sequences being non-productive. Results the study describes overall, beyond this receptor: Roughly uniform sequencing depth across donors was assumed in presence/absence analyses, although this assumption may not hold. When HLA alleles, especially DR and DQ, strongly co-occurred, attributing TCR associations to individual alleles was difficult. While some public TCRs were present in many individuals, most TCR sequences turned up only very rarely across donors. The sequencing pipeline was judged likely to have produced a cluster of highly shared sequence variants as a technical artifact. A later analysis found that HLA-associated TCR beta chains were more clonally expanded and had lower generation probabilities than equally common non-associated chains. In this cohort, only TCR beta chains were sequenced, and detectable features were limited by the absence of alpha or paired-chain data. Broadly in line with IMGT annotations, most TCR beta V segments showed up in productive rearrangements about 90% or about 30% of the time in an earlier analysis of 450 to 750 of the donors. In vitro tests confirmed that three of the cytomegalovirus-associated TCR beta chains recognize cytomegalovirus antigens. At a false discovery rate of 0.05, a later analysis linked 15,000 to 20,000 TCR beta sequences to specific HLA alleles. Cytomegalovirus status was reported to be diagnosed by the classifier with high specificity and sensitivity in both the original and validation cohorts. In a later analysis, most CMV-associated TCR beta chains were found to appear HLA-restricted, with HLA associations seemingly driven largely by CMV exposure. The study gave a list of roughly 150 TCR beta chains associated with cytomegalovirus. Because HLA typing was unavailable for some donors at each locus, only the typed subset was used in association tests. V-gene and J-gene trimming of TCR beta chains was associated with a missense DCLRE1C variant in a later genetic analysis, and the association was replicated in an independent cohort. It was suggested by the authors that the approach could potentially be generalized to other disease states and immunological phenotypes. Several of the top co-occurrence clusters appeared to be linked to parvovirus B19, influenza, CMV and Epstein-Barr virus, according to a later analysis. In a later analysis, TCR association rates were found to vary across HLA loci, with the most associated TCRs seen for DRB1 alleles and the fewest for HLA-C alleles. Some IMGT-functional V segments, including TRBV6-2 and TRBV6-3, could not be distinguished by the 87-base-pair reads and were therefore excluded. The earlier analysis of 587 of the donors excluded over 15 rarely observed V segments, including chromosome 9 orphons, because counts were too low. In a later genetic analysis, fewer N-insertions in productive TCRs were reported among donors in an Asian-associated ancestry cluster than the roughly 700-donor mean. Immune exposure information for the cohort was limited to CMV serostatus. A further reported finding was that TCR beta sequences accurately predicted the HLA-A and HLA-B alleles for most subjects in the first cohort. Linkage disequilibrium might explain the correlated functional status among segregating V segments, but an unknown experimental factor could not be ruled out.

As regards this clone: No antigen is known for it.

Library prep was done by the immunoSEQ multiplex PCR assay. For the multiplex PCR, a mixture combining 60 forward primers for TCR Vbeta segments and 13 reverse primers for TCR Jbeta segments was used. A multiplex PCR assay on genomic DNA amplified the CDR3 region of rearranged TCR beta genes. On the Illumina HiSeq System, the amplified TCR beta libraries were sequenced as 87-base-pair reads. From the authors' description of their analysis: A later analysis tallied around 80 million unique TCR beta chains across the approximately 670 repertoires, and some 10 million of those chains were shared by two or more donors. Raw reads were error-corrected and collapsed into unique sequences with a nearest-neighbor algorithm that merged closely related sequences to remove PCR and sequencing errors. Alignment of CDR3 sequences to IMGT reference sequences was used to assign V, D and J gene segments. For a sequence to be retained, a match of at least six nucleotides was required to both a V gene segment and a J gene segment. A rearrangement was called productive if the CDR3 had no stop codons and remained in frame with V and J, and every other rearrangement was called non-productive. Following IMGT convention, CDR3 was defined as the stretch from the second conserved V-encoded cysteine up to the conserved J-encoded phenylalanine. Sequences without an unambiguous match to a single V gene segment were excluded from the earlier analysis of about 600 of the donors. In an earlier analysis of roughly 600 of the donors, a V segment was called functional when productive rearrangements were above 56.7%, and segregating when the standard deviation between donors exceeded 5%. A statistical classification framework was developed to diagnose cytomegalovirus status using the catalog of TCR beta chain sequences. In a later analysis, TCR nucleotide sequences were compared against IMGT/GENE-DB human TR gene sequences so that V and J genes could be assigned. Using the TCRdist pipeline, a later analysis assigned CDR3 sequences along with most-parsimonious VDJ recombination scenarios. In a later analysis, each TCR beta chain was defined by its CDR3 amino acid sequence together with its V-gene family, and reads lacking a unique V-gene family were excluded. As a way to deal with suspected cross-contamination and a sequencing artifact, a later analysis dropped under 600 nucleotide sequences that were highly shared and had low generation probability. A later analysis calculated a clonal expansion index for each public chain from normalized within-repertoire ranks of inferred template counts. Generation probabilities in a later analysis came from a VDJ recombination model fitted to out-of-frame rearrangements, and those results were checked against IGoR. In a later analysis, hypergeometric tests were used to score TCR-TCR, TCR-HLA and TCR-CMV co-occurrence, with a repertoire-size bias correction applied to TCR pairs. False discovery rates were estimated in a later analysis by permuting HLA or CMV assignments 20 times. In a later analysis, co-occurring TCRs were grouped using DBSCAN, with TCRdist sequence similarity added in when clustering inside HLA-allele-positive subsets. Repertoires with fewer than 30,000 or more than 120,000 public chains were left out of co-occurrence clustering, as were about 5 repertoires with anomalous nucleotide sharing. Imported from immuneACCESS, the table was reduced by TCRdb to in-frame sequences with V and J called. These copies leave out some clones; in studies compared against another copy, an unresolved V gene accounts for under half, and the cause of the remainder is not known. V, J and clone size are those of that table, while D and trimming were read from the DNA. This sample's table contains around 74,000 clones. The ten largest make up roughly 13% of the sample.

The cohort consisted of approximately 670 healthy bone marrow donors. At the time of sampling, every cohort member was nominally healthy, though immune exposures that went unrecorded were likely present. The donor was CMV seropositive and was included in the group of 289 seropositive cohort members. Every donor gave a peripheral blood sample, and the peripheral blood mononuclear cells from that sample were used for TCR beta sequencing. The Qiagen DNeasy Blood Extraction Kit was used to extract genomic DNA from the blood cell samples. The CDR1 and CDR2 encoded by the germline V gene are MDHEN and SYDVKM. V drops 2 bases and J drops 0 bases, leaving 8 bases in between. The cysteine opens and the phenylalanine closes a CDR3 of 14 amino acids. The only DNA kept is the CDR3, 42 bases in frame from the first base.

The chain employs TRBV28 and TRBJ2-7; no D gene can be assigned with confidence. Input material: PBMCs. This receptor was identified in a man between 50 and 59 years old in good health and CMV-seropositive. The CDR3 amino acid sequence is: CASSLTESSYEQYF. The DNA reads as follows: TGTGCCAGCAGTTTAACGGAGAGCTCCTACGAGCAGTACTTC.